This T cell receptor (beta chain) was identified during a study of T cells in Graves' hyperthyroidism and ophthalmopathy. Amplified regions were TCR beta CDR3 sequences from RNA transcripts. A set of HTBI primers served as the primers for a first-round RT-PCR of the TCR CDR3. TCRdb called the multiplex PCR reads again in MiXCR, with one record for every CDR3 protein. The sample has about 480,000 distinct CDR3 sequences; approximately 14% are singletons. The receptor was isolated from a woman aged 18-29 years with Graves' hyperthyroidism. Sequenced input: blood.

CDR3 DNA sequence: TGTGCCAGCAGTCCAGGGGCGTTAAGCACAGATACGCAGTATTTT. It is translated as CASSPGALSTDTQYF. The chain couples TRBV12-3 or TRBV12-4 to TRBJ2-3; perhaps TRBD1 as D (6 bases). Trimming removed 5 bases from V and 0 bases from J, with 12 bases in between. This CDR3 has 15 amino acids.